The present T cell receptor (beta chain) was sequenced within a study of blood T cell repertoires in COVID-19. Study overall: Acute-phase and convalescent COVID-19 samples originated in the United States, Italy and Spain. Sample material is recorded as cDNA or gDNA derived from T cells, B-cell-depleted T cells, or PBMCs.

The germline CDR1 and CDR2 sequences are DFQATT and SNEGSKA (reference sequence). The CDR3 length is 15 residues. Trimming took 3 bases from V and 8 from J; bases not matched to a gene: 12. In the authors' workflow: Amplification of reference gene primers was used by the study to estimate nucleated cell counts. Measured with immunoSEQ multiplex PCR; TCRdb has only the in-frame clones, and not every one. The DNA gave D and trimming, while V, J and clone size come from that table. The data contain 100,000 to 140,000 clones, approximately 88% of them singletons. The chain employs TRBV20-1 and TRBJ2-1; the match to TRBD2 covers 8 bases. The sequenced sample consisted of peripheral blood. The receptor's source is a man aged 45-65 years with active or convalescent COVID-19. The CDR3 loop is CSASPGTSGLDEQFF. The CDR3 DNA follows: TGCAGTGCTAGTCCTGGGACTAGTGGGTTGGATGAGCAGTTCTTC.